Listed below are T cell receptor beta chains from one sample, sequenced in a study of cytomegalovirus exposure and HLA in healthy donors. Data came from immunoSEQ multiplex PCR; TCRdb stores just in-frame clones and leaves some out. The data hold 210,000 or so clones, with 80% to 90% observed a single time. Sequencing was performed on PBMCs. These TCRs come from a woman younger than 35 in good health and CMV-seronegative. CDR3s include the opening cysteine and the closing phenylalanine or tryptophan. A D gene is named only where the DNA matches it firmly. Clone size, where shown, is once, few, many, or a class for clones that have expanded.

.	TRBV5-1	.	TRBJ2-5	TGCGCCAGCAGCTTGGTAAAAGAGACCCAGTACTTC	CASSLVKETQYF
TRBD2	TRBV13	once	TRBJ2-1	TGTGCCAGCAGCTTAGGGACTAGCGGGCAGTTCTTC	CASSLGTSGQFF
.	TRBV29-1	once	TRBJ2-1	TGCAGCGCCGTGAGTTCGGGTCAGGGCCACAATGAGCAGTTCTTC	CSAVSSGQGHNEQFF
.	TRBV14	.	TRBJ2-7	TGTGCCAGCAGCCAATGGAGCATAGGGGACTACGAGCAGTACTTC	CASSQWSIGDYEQYF
.	TRBV7-6	.	TRBJ2-7	TGTGCCAGCACCCTACAGGGTAGTAAATACGAGCAGTACTTC	CASTLQGSKYEQYF
TRBD1	TRBV7-2	.	TRBJ1-1	TGTGCCAGCAGCTTAGCGGGACAGGGGAACACTGAAGCTTTCTTT	CASSLAGQGNTEAFF
TRBD1	TRBV25-1	once	TRBJ2-1	TGTGCCACGGGACAGGACTACAATGAGCAGTTCTTC	CATGQDYNEQFF
.	TRBV7-4	.	TRBJ2-7	TGTGCCAGCAGCTTAGAACAGGGAGTCTACGAGCAGTACTTC	CASSLEQGVYEQYF
.	TRBV5-4	.	TRBJ1-2	TGTGCCAGCAGCTCGGCCGATGGACAGAAAGGAGGTGGCTACACCTTC	CASSSADGQKGGGYTF
TRBD2	TRBV19	.	TRBJ2-1	TGTGCCAGTAGTATCCAGAGCGGGACCGAGCAGTTCTTC	CASSIQSGTEQFF
.	TRBV5-6	.	TRBJ2-7	TGTGCCAGCAGCTCCAGGACGGAGGCCTACGAGCAGTACTTC	CASSSRTEAYEQYF
TRBD2	TRBV28	.	TRBJ2-2	TGTGCCAGCAGTTGGACTCTTACTAGCGGGAGTGACACCGGGGAGCTGTTTTTT	CASSWTLTSGSDTGELFF
.	TRBV18	.	TRBJ2-7	TGTGCCAGCTCACCACGGTCCGGAGTTAGCTCCTACGAGCAGTACTTC	CASSPRSGVSSYEQYF
TRBD1	TRBV7-9	.	TRBJ1-1	TGTGCCAGCAGCCTGGGACAGGGGGCCTCTGAAGCTTTCTTT	CASSLGQGASEAFF
.	TRBV30	.	TRBJ1-3	TGTGCCTTCTCTGCTGGGACTTACGGAAACACCATATATTTT	CAFSAGTYGNTIYF
.	TRBV28	once	TRBJ1-2	TGTGCCAGCCTAAACATCCGGGACATAGCGAACTATGGCTACACCTTC	CASLNIRDIANYGYTF
.	TRBV25-1	.	TRBJ1-1	TGTGCCAGCAGTGCGACAGATCTTGAAGCTTTCTTT	CASSATDLEAFF
TRBD1	TRBV5-4	.	TRBJ2-5	TGTGCCAGCAGCTTGACAGGGGTGGGGGAGACCCAGTACTTC	CASSLTGVGETQYF
TRBD2	TRBV28	.	TRBJ2-7	TGTGCCAGCGGCACTAGCGGGAGGGCCATGTCCTACGAGCAGTACTTC	CASGTSGRAMSYEQYF
.	TRBV10-3	.	TRBJ1-5	TGTGCCATCAGAAGTGACAGAAGCAATCAGCCCCAGCATTTT	CAIRSDRSNQPQHF
TRBD1	TRBV27	once	TRBJ2-7	TGTGCCAGCAGTCAAGGATCGGGACAGGTTGCCTACGAGCAGTACTTC	CASSQGSGQVAYEQYF
TRBD1	TRBV6-6	.	TRBJ2-4	TGTGCCAGTACCCAGGACAGGACCAAAAACATTCAGTACTTC	CASTQDRTKNIQYF
TRBD1	TRBV15	once	TRBJ1-4	TGTGCCACCAGCAGACGACAGGGGTGGGCAACTAATGAAAAACTGTTTTTT	CATSRRQGWATNEKLFF